The 21 T cell receptor beta chains presented below share a single source sample, sequenced in a study of human CD8 memory T cell subsets. Among CD8+ T cells, TPEX were CCR7+ PD-1+ TIGIT+ early memory cells with exhausted-like traits. Libraries for TCR beta were constructed using UMI-labeled 5' RACE. Following a re-call of the 5' RACE reads, TCRdb has one entry per CDR3 protein and lacks DNA. Its listing shows around 10,000 distinct CDR3 sequences. What was sequenced was CD8+ T cells from PBMCs. The receptors stem from a human donor in good health.

This chain joins TRBV6-1 and TRBJ1-1. The CDR3 contains 13 residues. Germline CDR1 and CDR2: MNHNS and SASEGT. This CDR3 is CASRDPRDYEAFF.

The J gene is TRBJ2-7, the V gene TRBV3-1; no DNA is available, so the TRBD1 call from TCRdb remains unchecked. This CDR3 region has 18 residues. Germline CDR1 reads LGHDT; CDR2 reads YNNKEL (reference sequence). The CDR3 reads CASSQANRDRGIIYEQYF.

The J gene is TRBJ1-1, the V gene TRBV7-2. The CDR3 sequence is 15 residues long. Germline CDR1 is SGHTA and CDR2 is FQGNSA. The CDR3 sequence is CASSARFYQNTEAFF. Looking up the rest from reference TRBV7-2 and TRBJ1-1 gives the full variable domain: GAGVSQSPSNKVTEKGKDVELRCDPISGHTALYWYRQSLGQGLEFLIYFQGNSAPDKSGLPSDRFSAERTGGSVSTLTIQRTQQEDSAVYLCASSARFYQNTEAFFGQGTRLTVV.

The chain uses TRBV19 and TRBJ1-1. The germline V gene encodes CDR1 LNHDA and CDR2 SQIVND (reference sequence). The CDR3 covers 12 residues. This CDR3 is CASSGGNTEAFF.

The chain uses TRBV23-1 and TRBJ2-2; TCRdb gives TRBD1 as the D gene, but with no DNA this cannot be confirmed. TRBV23-1 is given ORF status, its function remaining uncertain. This CDR3 is built from 15 residues. This chain's CDR3 is CASIQGTGFTGELFF.

The genes are TRBV7-2 and TRBJ2-7; TCRdb proposes TRBD2, but this gene call is untestable without DNA. This CDR3 region has 15 residues. Germline-derived CDR1 and CDR2 are SGHTA and FQGNSA. The CDR3 spells CASSFTTSGGPEQYF. Combining the CDR3 with reference TRBV7-2 and TRBJ2-7 gives the whole variable domain GAGVSQSPSNKVTEKGKDVELRCDPISGHTALYWYRQSLGQGLEFLIYFQGNSAPDKSGLPSDRFSAERTGGSVSTLTIQRTQQEDSAVYLCASSFTTSGGPEQYFGPGTRLTVT.

The chain employs TRBV4-1 and TRBJ1-1; lacking DNA, the TRBD1 call made by TCRdb goes unchecked. In germline, CDR1 is MGHRA, CDR2 YSYEKL. This CDR3 is 14 amino acids long. CDR3 region: CASSRRDQNTEAFF.

The chain couples TRBV20-1 to TRBJ1-2; TCRdb outputs TRBD1, but without DNA this stays unchecked. This CDR3 contains 14 residues. Per the germline V gene, CDR1 is DFQATT and CDR2 is SNEGSKA (reference sequence). The CDR3: CSARDLRGQGGYTF.

The gene calls are TRBV2 and TRBJ2-5; the D call from TCRdb, TRBD1, cannot be confirmed without DNA. The CDR3 extends over 15 amino acids. Per germline, CDR1 SNHLY and CDR2 FYNNEI. CDR3 loop: CANLPRDSGEETQYF.

This sequence joins TRBV12-3 or TRBV12-4 and TRBJ2-1; TCRdb reports TRBD2, a call that lacks DNA to check it against. The CDR3 spans 13 residues. Here the CDR3 reads CASSGDYNNEQFF.

The J gene is TRBJ2-2, the V gene TRBV6-5; TCRdb returns TRBD2, unconfirmable since there is no DNA. Germline V gene data show CDR1 as MNHEY and CDR2 as SVGAGI. This CDR3 has 17 amino acids. This chain's CDR3 is CASSPPPSSGNTGELFF.

The chain links TRBV5-6 to TRBJ2-7; checking the TCRdb D call of TRBD1 is not possible without DNA. Germline CDR1 SGHDT, CDR2 YYEEEE. The CDR3 sequence is 17 residues long. The CDR3 protein is CASSPTPWTGPGYEQYF.

The chain recombines TRBV7-6 with TRBJ2-3; without DNA, the TCRdb call of TRBD2 cannot be checked. Germline-derived CDR1 and CDR2 are SGHVS and FNYEAQ. CDR3 length: 13 amino acids. The CDR3 sequence is CASSSEVTSAQYF.

This clonotype ranks as medium-sized in terms of frequency. The V and J genes are TRBV7-8 and TRBJ2-3; TCRdb's D gene call, TRBD1, goes unchecked for lack of DNA. The CDR3 has 14 residues. From germline, CDR1 is SGHVS and CDR2 FQNEAQ. The CDR3: CASSWTQSVDTQYF. Using reference TRBV7-8 and TRBJ2-3 for the parts outside the CDR3, the full variable domain is GAGVSQSPRYKVAKRGQDVALRCDPISGHVSLFWYQQALGQGPEFLTYFQNEAQLDKSGLPSDRFFAERPEGSVSTLKIQRTQQEDSAVYLCASSWTQSVDTQYFGPGTRLTVL.

This sequence joins TRBV18 and TRBJ2-5; the D call of TRBD1 rests on TCRdb alone, since no DNA is present to check it. From germline, CDR1 is KGHSH and CDR2 LQKENI. The CDR3 runs 14 residues. The CDR3 reads CASSTTGAQETQYF.

V gene TRBV6-2 or TRBV6-3 combines with J gene TRBJ2-1; TCRdb indicates TRBD1, and absent DNA this call remains unverified. Germline CDR1 MNHEY, CDR2 SVGEGT. There are 13 residues in the CDR3. CDR3 protein: CASSQTPNLEQFF.

J is TRBJ2-1 and V is TRBV6-1. Germline V gene lookup returns CDR1 MNHNS and CDR2 SASEGT. This CDR3 region has 13 residues. This CDR3 is CASSEALSNEQFF.

The chain has TRBV12-3 or TRBV12-4 and TRBJ2-3; without DNA, the TCRdb call of TRBD2 cannot be checked. This CDR3 comprises 16 residues. The CDR3 sequence is CASRRTGTTSTDTQYF.

The genes are TRBV27 and TRBJ2-7; absent DNA, TCRdb's TRBD1 call cannot be checked. CDR1 is MNHEY and CDR2 is SMNVEV in the germline V gene (reference sequence). The length of the CDR3 is 16 residues. CDR3 region: CASSPSTGVKPYEQYF.

This clonotype is called medium-sized based on its frequency. The chain has TRBV7-8 and TRBJ2-7; TCRdb's assignment of TRBD2 cannot be checked, as there is no DNA. From germline, CDR1 is SGHVS and CDR2 FQNEAQ. This CDR3 comprises 16 residues. Here the CDR3 reads CASSTRQDPTAYEQYF. Using reference TRBV7-8 and TRBJ2-7 for the parts outside the CDR3, the full variable domain is GAGVSQSPRYKVAKRGQDVALRCDPISGHVSLFWYQQALGQGPEFLTYFQNEAQLDKSGLPSDRFFAERPEGSVSTLKIQRTQQEDSAVYLCASSTRQDPTAYEQYFGPGTRLTVT.

The chain has TRBV10-2 and TRBJ2-7. The CDR3 is made up of 12 amino acids. The V gene's germline CDR1 is WSHSY and CDR2 SAAADI. This CDR3 is CASRYSSYEQYF.